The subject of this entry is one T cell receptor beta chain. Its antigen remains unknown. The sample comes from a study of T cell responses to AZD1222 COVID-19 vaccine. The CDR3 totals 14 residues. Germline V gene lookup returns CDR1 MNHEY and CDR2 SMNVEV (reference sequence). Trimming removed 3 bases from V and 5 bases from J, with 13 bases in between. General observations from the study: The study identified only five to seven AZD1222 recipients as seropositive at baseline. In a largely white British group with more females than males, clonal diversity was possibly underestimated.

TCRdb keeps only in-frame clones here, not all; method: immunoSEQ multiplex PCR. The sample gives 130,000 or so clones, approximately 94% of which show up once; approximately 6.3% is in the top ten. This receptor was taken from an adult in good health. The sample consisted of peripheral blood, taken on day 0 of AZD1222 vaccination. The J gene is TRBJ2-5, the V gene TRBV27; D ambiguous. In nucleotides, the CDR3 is TGTGCCAGCAGTTTGCGCCGAAGCGAGGAGACCCAGTACTTC. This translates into CASSLRRSEETQYF.